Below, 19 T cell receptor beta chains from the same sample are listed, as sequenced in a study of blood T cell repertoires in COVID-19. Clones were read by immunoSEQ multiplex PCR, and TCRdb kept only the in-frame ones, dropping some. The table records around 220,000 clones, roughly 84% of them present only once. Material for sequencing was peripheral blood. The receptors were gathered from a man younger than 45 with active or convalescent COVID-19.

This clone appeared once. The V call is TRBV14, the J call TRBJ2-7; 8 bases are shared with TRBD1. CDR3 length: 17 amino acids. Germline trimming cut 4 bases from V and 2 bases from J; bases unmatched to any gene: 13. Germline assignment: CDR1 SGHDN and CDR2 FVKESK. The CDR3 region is CASSPRVQGAPPYEQYF. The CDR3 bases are TGTGCCAGCAGCCCCCGGGTGCAGGGGGCGCCCCCCTACGAGCAGTACTTC.

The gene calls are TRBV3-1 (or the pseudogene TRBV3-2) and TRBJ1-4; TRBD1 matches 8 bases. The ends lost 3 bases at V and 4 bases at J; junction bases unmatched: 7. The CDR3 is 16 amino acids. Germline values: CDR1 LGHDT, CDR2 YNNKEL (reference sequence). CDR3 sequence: CASSHAPGQVNEKLFF. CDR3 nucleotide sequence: TGTGCCAGCAGCCATGCCCCGGGACAGGTTAATGAAAAACTGTTTTTT.

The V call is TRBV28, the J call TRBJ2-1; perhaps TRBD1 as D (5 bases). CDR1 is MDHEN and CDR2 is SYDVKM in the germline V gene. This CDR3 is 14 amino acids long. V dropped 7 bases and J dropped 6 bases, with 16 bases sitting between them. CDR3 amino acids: CASIRAGLGNEQFF. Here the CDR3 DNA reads TGTGCCAGCATTAGAGCAGGGCTGGGCAATGAGCAGTTCTTC.

The CDR3 DNA reads as TGTGCCAGCAGCTTAGCACAGGGCCTCACCATATATTTT. As protein: CASSLAQGLTIYF. The gene calls are TRBV11-2 and TRBJ1-3; tentatively, D is TRBD1 (6 bases). This CDR3 contains 13 residues. The V gene lost 1 base and the J gene lost 9 bases, with 10 bases spanning the gap. Germline-derived CDR1 and CDR2 are SGHAT and FQNNGV.

DNA for the CDR3: TGCGCCAGCAGCTTCCGGCGGGAGGGCTACGAGCAGTACTTC. Protein: CASSFRREGYEQYF. This chain connects TRBV5-1 to TRBJ2-7; 9 positions match TRBD2. CDR1 and CDR2 (germline): SGHRS, YFSETQ. The V and J ends lost 2 bases and 3 bases, in that order; junction bases with no gene match: 3. The CDR3 extends over 14 amino acids. The full variable domain, its missing parts supplied by reference TRBV5-1 and TRBJ2-7, is KAGVTQTPRYLIKTRGQQVTLSCSPISGHRSVSWYQQTPGQGLQFLFEYFSETQRNKGNFPGRFSGRQFSNSRSEMNVSTLELGDSALYLCASSFRREGYEQYFGPGTRLTVT.

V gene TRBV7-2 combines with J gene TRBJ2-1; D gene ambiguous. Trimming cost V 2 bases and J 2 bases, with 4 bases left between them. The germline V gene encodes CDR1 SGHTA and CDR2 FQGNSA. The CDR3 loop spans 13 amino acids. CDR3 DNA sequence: TGTGCCAGCAGCTTATTAACCTACAATGAGCAGTTCTTC. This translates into CASSLLTYNEQFF.

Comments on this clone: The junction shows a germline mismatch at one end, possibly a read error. CDR3 protein: CASSPSPADSYEQYF. The CDR3 DNA sequence: TGTGCTAGCAGCCCTTCTCCGGCGGACTCCTACGAGCAGTACTTC. The rearrangement joins TRBV7-7 to TRBJ2-7; the D is unclear. The length of the CDR3 is 15 residues. Per the germline V gene, CDR1 is SSHAT and CDR2 is FNYEAQ (reference sequence).

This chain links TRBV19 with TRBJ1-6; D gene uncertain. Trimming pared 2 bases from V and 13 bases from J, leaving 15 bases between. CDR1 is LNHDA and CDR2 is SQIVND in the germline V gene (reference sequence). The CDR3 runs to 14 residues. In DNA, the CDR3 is TGTGCCAGTAGTATACCGGGTGGAGGTTCGCCCCTCCACTTT. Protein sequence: CASSIPGGGSPLHF.

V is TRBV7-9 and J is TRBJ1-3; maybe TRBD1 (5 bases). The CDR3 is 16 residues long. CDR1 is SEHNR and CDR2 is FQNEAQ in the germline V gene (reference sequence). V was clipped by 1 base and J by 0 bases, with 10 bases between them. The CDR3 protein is CASSLGSGVSGNTIYF. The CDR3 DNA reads TGTGCCAGCAGCTTAGGTTCGGGGGTCTCTGGAAACACCATATATTTT. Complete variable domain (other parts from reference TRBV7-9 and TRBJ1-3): DTGVSQNPRHKITKRGQNVTFRCDPISEHNRLYWYRQTLGQGPEFLTYFQNEAQLEKSRLLSDRFSAERPKGSFSTLEIQRTEQGDSAMYLCASSLGSGVSGNTIYFGEGSWLTVV.

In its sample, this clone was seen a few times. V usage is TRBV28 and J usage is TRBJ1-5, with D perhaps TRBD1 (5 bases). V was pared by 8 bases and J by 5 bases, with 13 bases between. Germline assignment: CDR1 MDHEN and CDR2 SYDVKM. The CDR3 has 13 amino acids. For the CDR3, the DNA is TGTGCCAGCTCGGGGGGTGGCTATCAGCCCCAGCATTTT. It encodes CASSGGGYQPQHF.

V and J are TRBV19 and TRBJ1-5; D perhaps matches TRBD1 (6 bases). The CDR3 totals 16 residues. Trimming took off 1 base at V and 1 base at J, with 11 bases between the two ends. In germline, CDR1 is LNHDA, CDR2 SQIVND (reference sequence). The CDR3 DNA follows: TGTGCCAGTAGTATAGTACAGGGACAAAGCAATCAGCCCCAGCATTTT. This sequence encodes CASSIVQGQSNQPQHF.

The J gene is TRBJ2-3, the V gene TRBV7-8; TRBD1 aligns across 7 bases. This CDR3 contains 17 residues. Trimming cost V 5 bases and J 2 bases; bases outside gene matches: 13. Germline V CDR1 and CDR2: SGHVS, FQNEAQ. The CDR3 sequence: CASSPNVPGQTTDTQYF. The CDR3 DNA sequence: TGTGCCAGCAGCCCCAACGTTCCGGGACAGACCACAGATACGCAGTATTTT.

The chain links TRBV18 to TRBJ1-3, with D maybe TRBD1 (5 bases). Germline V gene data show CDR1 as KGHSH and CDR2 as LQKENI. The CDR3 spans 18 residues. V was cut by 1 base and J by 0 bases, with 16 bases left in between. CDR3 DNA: TGTGCCAGCTCACCACTGCCAAAGGGGTGGACCTCTGGAAACACCATATATTTT. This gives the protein CASSPLPKGWTSGNTIYF.

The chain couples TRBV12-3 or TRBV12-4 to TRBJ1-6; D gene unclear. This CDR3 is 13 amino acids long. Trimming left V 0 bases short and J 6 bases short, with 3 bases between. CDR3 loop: CASSLALNSPLHF. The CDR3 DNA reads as TGTGCCAGCAGTTTAGCCCTTAATTCACCCCTCCACTTT.

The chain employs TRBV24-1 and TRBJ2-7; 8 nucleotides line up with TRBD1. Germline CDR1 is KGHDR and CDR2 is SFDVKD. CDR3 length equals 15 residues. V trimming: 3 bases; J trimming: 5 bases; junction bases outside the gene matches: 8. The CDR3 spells CATSDAGQGNHEQYF. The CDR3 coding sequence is TGTGCCACCAGTGATGCCGGACAGGGTAACCACGAGCAGTACTTC.

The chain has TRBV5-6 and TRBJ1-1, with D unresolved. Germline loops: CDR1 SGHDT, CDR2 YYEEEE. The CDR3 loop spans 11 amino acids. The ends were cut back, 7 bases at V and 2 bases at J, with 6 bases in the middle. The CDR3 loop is CASRRNTEAFF. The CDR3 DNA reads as TGTGCCAGCCGTAGAAACACTGAAGCTTTCTTT.

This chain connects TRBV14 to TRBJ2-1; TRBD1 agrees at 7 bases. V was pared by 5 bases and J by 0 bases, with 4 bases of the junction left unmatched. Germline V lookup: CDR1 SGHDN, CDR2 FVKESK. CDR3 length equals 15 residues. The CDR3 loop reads CASSSTGSSYNEQFF. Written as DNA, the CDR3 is TGTGCCAGCAGCTCGACAGGGAGCTCCTACAATGAGCAGTTCTTC.

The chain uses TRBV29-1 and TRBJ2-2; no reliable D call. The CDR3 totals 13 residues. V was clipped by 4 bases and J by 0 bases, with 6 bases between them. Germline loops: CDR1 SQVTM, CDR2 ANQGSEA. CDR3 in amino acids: CSVALSNTGELFF. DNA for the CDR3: TGCAGCGTTGCCCTTTCGAACACCGGGGAGCTGTTTTTT.

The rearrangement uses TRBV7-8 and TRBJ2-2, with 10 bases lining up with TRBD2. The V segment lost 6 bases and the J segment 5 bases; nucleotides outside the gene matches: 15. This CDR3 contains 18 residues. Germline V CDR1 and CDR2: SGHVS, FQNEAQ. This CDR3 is CASRGGASGRIRTGELFF. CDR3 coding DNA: TGTGCCAGCAGAGGGGGGGCTAGCGGGAGAATCAGGACCGGGGAGCTGTTTTTT. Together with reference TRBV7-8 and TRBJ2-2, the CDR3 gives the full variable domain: GAGVSQSPRYKVAKRGQDVALRCDPISGHVSLFWYQQALGQGPEFLTYFQNEAQLDKSGLPSDRFFAERPEGSVSTLKIQRTQQEDSAVYLCASRGGASGRIRTGELFFGEGSRLTVL.